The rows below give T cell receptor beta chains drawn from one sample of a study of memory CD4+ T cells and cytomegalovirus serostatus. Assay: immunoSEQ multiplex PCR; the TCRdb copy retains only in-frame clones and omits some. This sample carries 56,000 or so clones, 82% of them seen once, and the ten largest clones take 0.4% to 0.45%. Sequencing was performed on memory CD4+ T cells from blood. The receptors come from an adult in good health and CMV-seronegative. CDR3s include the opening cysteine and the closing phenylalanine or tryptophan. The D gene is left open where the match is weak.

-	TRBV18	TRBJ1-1	CASSLRARDTEAFF
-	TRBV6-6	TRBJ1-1	CASRARLAEAFF
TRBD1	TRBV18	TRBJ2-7	CASLRERQGANEQYF
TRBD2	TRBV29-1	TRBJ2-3	CSVEDLGSGGGTDTQYF
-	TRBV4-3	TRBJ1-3	CASSQEIHSGNTIYF
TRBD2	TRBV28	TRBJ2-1	CASRPRLAGGLDEQFF
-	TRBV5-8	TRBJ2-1	CASSLENEQFF
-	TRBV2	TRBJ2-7	CASSDWGLYEQYF
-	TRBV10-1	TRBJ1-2	CASSESPRKAYGYTF
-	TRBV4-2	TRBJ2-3	CASSQAGGADPIGRYF
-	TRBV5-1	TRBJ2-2	CASSFGGATGELFF
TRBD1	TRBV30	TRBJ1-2	CAWRNAGGYGYTF
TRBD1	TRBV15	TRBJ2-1	CATSRGLGQDNEQFF
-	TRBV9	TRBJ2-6	CASSGSGFAGANVLTF
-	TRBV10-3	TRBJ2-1	CAAKRIQGTEQFF
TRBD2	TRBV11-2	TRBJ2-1	CASSLGASGASYNEQFF
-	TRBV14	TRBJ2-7	CASSRQHTAYEQYF
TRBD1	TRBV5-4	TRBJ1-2	CASNLFGQGVYGYTF
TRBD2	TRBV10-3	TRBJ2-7	CATAPHRGGGGAYEQYF
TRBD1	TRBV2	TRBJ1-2	CASSEVTGGNYGYTF
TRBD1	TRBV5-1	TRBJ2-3	CASTTDRASTDTQYF
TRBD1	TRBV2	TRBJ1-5	CASSERGLSNQPQHF
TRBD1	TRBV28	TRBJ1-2	CASSLPSTGAYGYTF
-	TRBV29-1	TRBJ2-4	CSAESRAKNIQYF
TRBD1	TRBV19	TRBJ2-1	CASSTSDRVGYNEQFF
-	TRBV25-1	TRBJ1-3	CASGNTRNTIYF
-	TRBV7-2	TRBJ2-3	CASSLEGPGWDTQYF
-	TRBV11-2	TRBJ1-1	CASSRGTRNTEAFF
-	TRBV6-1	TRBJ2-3	CASRGTDTQYF
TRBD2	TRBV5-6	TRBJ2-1	CASSLRRTSGVGEQFF
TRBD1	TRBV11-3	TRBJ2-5	CASSRGQDQETQYF
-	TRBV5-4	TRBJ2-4	CASSFQGLKDIQYF
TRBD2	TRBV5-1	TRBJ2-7	CASRVIAGYEQYF
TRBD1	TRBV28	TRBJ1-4	CASSSYPGTGNNEKLFF
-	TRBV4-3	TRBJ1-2	CASSQDYDSPRYGYTF
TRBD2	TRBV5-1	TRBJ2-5	CASSLNLRGGKETQYF
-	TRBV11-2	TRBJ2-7	CASSLDWESYEQYF
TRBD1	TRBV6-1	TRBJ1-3	CASSVGTGDYRGSGNTIYF
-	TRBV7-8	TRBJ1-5	CASSSLGGGSNQPQHF
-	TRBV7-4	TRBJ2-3	CASSPGGADTQYF
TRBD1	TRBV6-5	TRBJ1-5	CASSTDRGAQPQHF
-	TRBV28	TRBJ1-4	CASSLKGAVNAEKLFF
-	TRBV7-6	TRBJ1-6	CASSPAVGLESPLHF
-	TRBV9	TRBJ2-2	CASSVSSNTGELFF
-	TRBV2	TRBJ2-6	CASSPRQGSSGANVLTF
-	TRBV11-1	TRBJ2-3	CASSLASRSSTDTQYF
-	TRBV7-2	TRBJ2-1	CASSLYGLHNEQFF
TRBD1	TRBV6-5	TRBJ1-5	CASSFGQGRNQPQHF
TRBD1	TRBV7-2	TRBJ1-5	CASSLYRGSNQPQHF
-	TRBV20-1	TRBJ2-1	CSEPGGEQFF
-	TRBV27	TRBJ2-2	CASSLGRSNTGELFF
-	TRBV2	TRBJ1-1	CASRIQWNTEAFF
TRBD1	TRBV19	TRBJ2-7	CASSKDRVAYEQYF
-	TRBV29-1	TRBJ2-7	CSVLARTSSYEQYF
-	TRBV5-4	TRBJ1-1	CASSLTSANTEAFF